This T cell receptor (beta chain) was recovered during a study of T cells in Graves' hyperthyroidism and ophthalmopathy. As for the study in general: Before treatment of any kind, peripheral blood was taken at initial diagnosis.

RNA transcripts yielded amplified TCR beta CDR3 regions. First-round RT-PCR of the TCR CDR3 relied on the HTBI primer set. TCRdb fed the multiplex PCR reads into MiXCR, producing one record per CDR3 protein. Here the sample spans about 300,000 distinct CDR3 sequences, roughly 19% being singletons. The CDR3 extends over 15 amino acids. V lost 4 bases to trimming and J lost 5 bases; unmatched junction nucleotides: 3. Germline CDR1 KGHDR, CDR2 SFDVKD. Clinical symptoms, serum thyroxine and TRAb, thyroid ultrasound and orbital computed tomography were used for the diagnoses. The clonotype comes from a man between 45 and 60 years old with Graves' ophthalmopathy. Sequences were obtained from blood. The chain joins TRBV24-1 to TRBJ2-1; 11 bases fit TRBD2. CDR3 sequence (DNA): TGTGCCACCAGTGAGGGGGGACTAGCGGACAATGAGCAGTTCTTC. This codes for CATSEGGLADNEQFF.